The entry that follows covers one T cell receptor beta chain sequence. No antigen is known for it. TRB rearrangements were amplified by touch-down multiplex PCR with mixed TRB-A/B primers. From its re-call of the multiplex PCR reads, TCRdb lists each CDR3 protein once, without DNA. The sample table includes 3,000 to 3,500 distinct CDR3 sequences. The CDR3 loop spans 15 amino acids. The V gene's germline CDR1 is LNHNV and CDR2 YYDKDF (reference sequence). The data derive from a study of T cell clusters in autoimmune cytopenias. TRB was amplified from around 250 ng of peripheral blood genomic DNA per sample. Findings of the study overall: Primary autoimmune cytopenia patients appeared to lack physiological T cell clusters present in healthy donors.

The V call is TRBV15, the J call TRBJ2-1; TCRdb calls TRBD1, which cannot be checked without DNA. The sequence derives from a human donor with an autoimmune cytopenia, with autoimmune hepatitis or in good health (not recorded which). The sample consisted of peripheral blood. This CDR3 reads CATSRDPGPYKEQFF.